This T cell receptor (beta chain) was observed in a study of blood T cells in healthy people across ages. Study observations and caveats: PBMCs that were unsorted prevented a conclusive naive versus antigen-experienced comparison. Among long-lived donors, naive CD4+ cells were more numerous and diversity higher than in aged donors.

Concerning this clonotype: Its target is unknown.

The junction had 7 bases not matched to a gene; V was cut back by 1 base and J by 7 bases. This CDR3 contains 15 residues. The germline gives CDR1 SGHVS, CDR2 FNYEAQ. Together with a sample-barcoded 5' primer, a J-beta primer mix was included in a second PCR lasting roughly 6 to 12 cycles. Every single cDNA molecule received a tag from a template-switch adaptor with 12 random nucleotides. TCRdb recomputed calls from the 5' RACE reads with MiXCR, one row per CDR3 protein. In the table there are over a million distinct CDR3 sequences, 45% of which are singletons. The clonotype was recovered from a woman aged 60-75 years in good health. The sample comprised blood. The rearrangement links TRBV7-6 to TRBJ1-2; 9 nucleotides align to TRBD1. CDR3 protein: CASSLGSGTGFGYTF. CDR3 nucleotides: TGTGCCAGCAGCTTAGGGTCGGGGACAGGGTTTGGCTACACCTTC.